A single sample is the source of the 20 T cell receptor beta chains below, sequenced in a study of shared clonotypes between healthy human individuals. The method was immunoSEQ multiplex PCR; TCRdb's version includes in-frame clones alone and lacks a portion of them. The sample yields hundreds of thousands of clones, 74% seen once. Source material: memory CD4+ T cells sorted from blood. Subset here: CD45RA-negative fraction. Receptors originate from a man aged 25-40 years in good health.

The J gene is TRBJ1-3, the V gene TRBV15, with a possible D match to TRBD1 (5 bases). CDR1 and CDR2 from the germline V gene are LNHNV and YYDKDF (reference sequence). CDR3 length equals 17 residues. V was trimmed by 3 bases and J by 0 bases, leaving 15 bases between them. CDR3 loop: CATSRGETESSGNTIYF. CDR3 bases: TGTGCCACCAGCAGGGGGGAGACGGAGAGCTCTGGAAACACCATATATTTT.

This clone is a singleton in its sample. The chain employs TRBV6-5 and TRBJ2-1; 11 nucleotides agree with TRBD1. This CDR3 comprises 13 residues. CDR1 MNHEY and CDR2 SVGAGI come from the germline V gene. V was pared by 8 bases and J by 5 bases, with 2 bases of the junction left unmatched. The CDR3 nucleotides are TGTGCCAGCTGGGACAGGGGGGACAATGAGCAGTTCTTC. Its protein is CASWDRGDNEQFF.

J is TRBJ2-1 and V is TRBV7-2; possible D gene TRBD2, 6 bases. Trimming left V 3 bases short and J 6 bases short, with 18 bases between. Germline CDR1 SGHTA, CDR2 FQGNSA. The CDR3 is made up of 16 amino acids. CDR3 in amino acids: CASSLGLPLLGNEQFF. As DNA, the CDR3 is TGTGCCAGCAGCTTGGGACTGCCGCTTTTAGGCAATGAGCAGTTCTTC.

CDR3: CASSVRTGTGELFF. The CDR3 bases are TGTGCCAGCAGTGTCCGGACGGGTACCGGGGAGCTGTTTTTT. The V call is TRBV5-6, the J call TRBJ2-2; D is undetermined. V lost 5 bases and J lost 5, with 13 bases in between. This CDR3 comprises 14 residues. Per the germline V gene, CDR1 is SGHDT and CDR2 is YYEEEE.

The V gene is TRBV7-9, the J gene TRBJ2-3; the match to TRBD1 covers 8 bases. V shed 3 bases, J shed 6 bases, and the junction held 2 bases outside the gene matches. Germline CDR1 is SEHNR and CDR2 is FQNEAQ (reference sequence). The length of the CDR3 is 13 residues. For the CDR3, the DNA is TGTGCCAGCAGCTTTACAGGGGGGGATACGCAGTATTTT. Amino acid sequence: CASSFTGGDTQYF.

V is TRBV5-1 and J is TRBJ2-5; D remains unclear. Trimming shortened V by 7 bases and J by 1 base, and 17 bases separated the two germline ends. In germline, CDR1 is SGHRS, CDR2 YFSETQ. The CDR3 runs to 15 residues. The CDR3, as DNA: TGCGCCAGCCGTGACGGTAGACCCCGCCAAGAGACCCAGTACTTC. This translates into CASRDGRPRQETQYF.

The CDR3 region has the DNA TGTGCCAGCAGCTTAGCGCGCGGGCAGCCCCAGCATTTT. This codes for CASSLARGQPQHF. The rearrangement uses TRBV7-9 and TRBJ1-5, with no clear D. The CDR3 consists of 13 residues. From germline, CDR1 is SEHNR and CDR2 FQNEAQ (reference sequence). V lost 0 bases, J lost 7 bases, and 7 bases lay in between. Full variable domain (rest looked up from reference TRBV7-9 and TRBJ1-5): DTGVSQNPRHKITKRGQNVTFRCDPISEHNRLYWYRQTLGQGPEFLTYFQNEAQLEKSRLLSDRFSAERPKGSFSTLEIQRTEQGDSAMYLCASSLARGQPQHFGDGTRLSIL.

This clone was counted at least ten times. The CDR3 loop reads CASSQEPLGGPTDTQYF. The CDR3 region has the DNA TGCGCCAGCAGCCAAGAACCCCTCGGAGGGCCGACAGATACGCAGTATTTT. V and J are TRBV4-1 and TRBJ2-3, with D tentatively TRBD2 (6 bases). CDR1 is MGHRA and CDR2 is YSYEKL in the germline V gene. V was clipped by 0 bases and J by 3 bases, with 16 bases between them. CDR3 size: 17 residues.

The CDR3 nucleotides read TGTGCCAGTAGTAGGACAGGGGACAATCAGCCCCAGCATTTT. Translating it yields CASSRTGDNQPQHF. V and J are TRBV19 and TRBJ1-5; 9 bases fit TRBD1. V shed 4 bases, J shed 3 bases, and the junction held 1 base outside the gene matches. Germline V gene sequence: CDR1 LNHDA, CDR2 SQIVND (reference sequence). The CDR3 runs 14 residues.

This clone showed up just a few times. The gene calls are TRBV18 and TRBJ1-1; 7 positions agree with TRBD1. With 4 bases clipped from V and 4 bases from J, the junction kept 3 bases outside the gene matches. This CDR3 region has 13 residues. Germline CDR1 is KGHSH and CDR2 is LQKENI. CDR3 in amino acids: CASSQNRGTEAFF. DNA of the CDR3: TGTGCCAGCTCACAAAACAGGGGCACTGAAGCTTTCTTT.

There are a few counts of this clone. V and J are TRBV19 and TRBJ2-1; perhaps TRBD2 as D (6 bases). CDR3 size: 15 residues. Trimming shortened V by 6 bases and J by 4 bases, and 16 bases separated the two germline ends. CDR1 is LNHDA and CDR2 is SQIVND in the germline V gene (reference sequence). CDR3 sequence (DNA): TGTGCCAGTAGCAATAGCGGAGGAGTTTACAATGAGCAGTTCTTC. Translated: CASSNSGGVYNEQFF.

This chain connects TRBV6-1 to TRBJ2-1; the match to TRBD2 covers 10 bases. Trimming took 1 base from V and 5 from J; bases not matched to a gene: 2. The CDR3 is 15 amino acids. Germline V gene data show CDR1 as MNHNS and CDR2 as SASEGT. In DNA form, the CDR3 reads TGTGCCAGCAGTGAAGGACTAGCGGGCAACAATGAGCAGTTCTTC. Its translation: CASSEGLAGNNEQFF.

V gene TRBV20-1 combines with J gene TRBJ2-7; unclear D gene. The CDR3 consists of 11 residues. V lost 6 bases, J lost 9 bases, and 15 bases lay in between. The germline V gene encodes CDR1 DFQATT and CDR2 SNEGSKA (reference sequence). CDR3 loop: CSARTSTAQYF. The CDR3 DNA sequence: TGCAGTGCGAGGACCTCTACAGCGCAGTACTTC.

The chain couples TRBV5-1 to TRBJ2-5, with 7 bases that match TRBD1. In germline, CDR1 is SGHRS, CDR2 YFSETQ. CDR3 length: 14 residues. V gave up 4 bases and J gave up 3 bases; unmatched junction bases: 6. Written as DNA, the CDR3 is TGCGCCAGCAGCATTACACAGGGGAAAGAGACCCAGTACTTC. This sequence encodes CASSITQGKETQYF.

This clone was detected a few times. V gene TRBV25-1 combines with J gene TRBJ1-1, with a tentative D call TRBD1 (6 bases). CDR1 and CDR2 (germline): MGHDK, SYGVNS. The CDR3 runs 15 residues. Trimming took off 3 bases at V and 5 bases at J, with 16 bases between the two ends. The chain's CDR3 is CASSESAGEVTEAFF. DNA of the CDR3: TGTGCCAGCAGTGAGTCGGCAGGGGAGGTAACTGAAGCTTTCTTT.

This clone was found many times. The V call is TRBV7-2, the J call TRBJ2-5; D remains unclear. CDR1 is SGHTA, CDR2 FQGNSA, per germline. The CDR3 is 14 residues long. Trimming removed 7 bases from V and 4 bases from J, with 16 bases in between. For the CDR3, the DNA is TGTGCCAGCACCCGATCCCCCGGGCTAGAGACCCAGTACTTC. It codes for CASTRSPGLETQYF.

In this sample, this clone turned up many times. This chain joins TRBV2 and TRBJ2-1, with 8 bases fitting TRBD2. Germline loops: CDR1 SNHLY, CDR2 FYNNEI. The CDR3 has 13 amino acids. With 7 bases clipped from V and 6 bases from J, the junction kept 5 bases outside the gene matches. CDR3 amino acids: CASIFRGGNEQFF. CDR3 DNA: TGTGCCAGCATCTTTCGGGGGGGCAATGAGCAGTTCTTC. The variable domain in full, completed from reference TRBV2 and TRBJ2-1, reads EPEVTQTPSHQVTQMGQEVILRCVPISNHLYFYWYRQILGQKVEFLVSFYNNEISEKSEIFDDQFSVERPDGSNFTLKIRSTKLEDSAMYFCASIFRGGNEQFFGPGTRLTVL.

The rearrangement links TRBV19 to TRBJ1-5, with TRBD1 identical over 7 bases. This CDR3 contains 12 residues. Trimming at V came to 10 bases and at J to 3 bases, leaving 3 bases not matched to a gene. Germline-derived CDR1 and CDR2 are LNHDA and SQIVND (reference sequence). As DNA, the CDR3 is TGTGCCACGGGACAGCCCAATCAGCCCCAGCATTTT. The encoded protein is CATGQPNQPQHF.

The rearrangement joins TRBV27 to TRBJ2-1, with 7 bases fitting TRBD2. V was pared by 5 bases and J by 2 bases, with 6 bases of the junction left unmatched. The CDR3 sequence is 15 residues long. In germline, CDR1 is MNHEY, CDR2 SMNVEV (reference sequence). CDR3 residues: CASSVGRTAYNEQFF. The DNA for the CDR3 is TGTGCCAGCAGTGTCGGGAGGACCGCCTACAATGAGCAGTTCTTC.

The rearrangement joins TRBV7-2 to TRBJ2-5; 7 nucleotides match TRBD2. The CDR3 loop spans 16 amino acids. The ends lost 3 bases at V and 1 base at J; junction bases unmatched: 8. Per the germline V gene, CDR1 is SGHTA and CDR2 is FQGNSA. The CDR3 DNA is TGTGCCAGCAGCTTGGGTATAGCGGGCCTCCAAGAGACCCAGTACTTC. Translating gives CASSLGIAGLQETQYF. The full variable domain, in which reference TRBV7-2 and TRBJ2-5 provide the parts outside the CDR3, is GAGVSQSPSNKVTEKGKDVELRCDPISGHTALYWYRQSLGQGLEFLIYFQGNSAPDKSGLPSDRFSAERTGGSVSTLTIQRTQQEDSAVYLCASSLGIAGLQETQYFGPGTRLLVL.